Listed below are T cell receptor beta chains from one sample, sequenced in a study of blood T cell repertoires in COVID-19. Method: immunoSEQ multiplex PCR; TCRdb's copy keeps in-frame clones and lacks some. The sample has roughly 130,000 clones, more than 70% seen once. Specimen: peripheral blood. The receptor set was obtained from a woman aged 60-70 years with acute or convalescent COVID-19. The CDR3 runs from the conserved cysteine through the conserved F or W. The order of the fields is V gene, D gene, clone size, J gene, CDR3 protein, CDR3 DNA. D genes are given only for firm matches. Size is stated for part of the rows, as once, few or many counts, or as a class when the clone is expanded.

TRBV6-2/TRBV6-3,TRBD2,-,TRBJ2-1,CASSSQAGGPSSYNEQFF,TGTGCCAGCAGTTCACAAGCGGGAGGCCCTAGCTCCTACAATGAGCAGTTCTTC
TRBV10-3,TRBD1,-,TRBJ1-1,CAISESGTGAGGPEAFF,TGTGCCATCAGTGAGTCGGGGACAGGGGCCGGGGGCCCTGAAGCTTTCTTT
TRBV9,-,-,TRBJ2-7,CASSVDEGAPEQYF,TGTGCCAGCAGCGTAGATGAGGGAGCTCCCGAGCAGTACTTC
TRBV28,-,-,TRBJ1-2,CASSATAVYGYTF,TGTGCCAGCAGTGCTACAGCCGTCTATGGCTACACCTTC
TRBV7-8,-,-,TRBJ2-1,CASSLRGGNEQFF,TGTGCCAGCAGCTTAAGGGGGGGGAATGAGCAGTTCTTC
TRBV6-5,-,-,TRBJ1-2,CASSYSGGIGYTF,TGTGCCAGCAGTTACTCGGGCGGGATCGGCTACACCTTC
TRBV3-1/TRBV3-2,TRBD2,-,TRBJ2-1,CASSQVSGSYNEQFF,TGTGCCAGCAGCCAAGTAAGCGGGAGTTACAATGAGCAGTTCTTC
TRBV18,TRBD2,once,TRBJ2-3,CASSVSGRETDTQYF,TGTGCCAGCTCCGTTAGCGGGAGAGAGACAGATACGCAGTATTTT
TRBV27,-,many,TRBJ1-5,CASSLNGNRGQPQHF,TGTGCCAGCAGTTTAAACGGGAATCGTGGTCAGCCCCAGCATTTT
TRBV28,-,-,TRBJ1-2,CASSLRGGYRGYTF,TGTGCCAGCAGTTTGAGGGGAGGGTACAGGGGCTACACCTTC
TRBV19,TRBD1,-,TRBJ2-3,CASSPGQGAYTQYF,TGTGCCAGTAGCCCTGGACAGGGGGCTTATACGCAGTATTTT
TRBV29-1,TRBD1,-,TRBJ2-3,CSESGTGATDTQYF,TGCAGCGAATCCGGGACAGGGGCCACAGATACGCAGTATTTT
TRBV4-1,TRBD1,once,TRBJ1-2,CASSPPDRALYGYTF,TGCGCCAGCAGCCCTCCGGACAGGGCTCTCTATGGCTACACCTTC
TRBV5-4,-,-,TRBJ1-3,CASSPAGADSGNTIYF,TGTGCCAGCAGCCCGGCGGGCGCAGACTCTGGAAACACCATATATTTT
TRBV7-9,-,-,TRBJ2-1,CASSPLVYNEQFF,TGTGCCAGCAGCCCCCTAGTCTACAATGAGCAGTTCTTC
TRBV27,TRBD1,-,TRBJ1-2,CASRGTTGAPRGYTF,TGTGCCAGCAGGGGCACGACAGGGGCCCCGAGGGGCTACACCTTC
TRBV5-1,TRBD1,few,TRBJ1-1,CASSLGGGRFEAFF,TGCGCCAGCAGCTTGGGAGGGGGCCGATTTGAAGCTTTCTTT
TRBV19,-,-,TRBJ1-4,CASSFGLNNEKLFF,TGTGCCAGTAGTTTTGGACTCAACAATGAAAAACTGTTTTTT
TRBV30,TRBD1,-,TRBJ1-1,CAWTINGQGQAFF,TGTGCCTGGACAATCAATGGACAGGGCCAAGCTTTCTTT
TRBV7-3,TRBD2,-,TRBJ2-2,CASLSGETGELFF,TGTGCCAGCTTGAGCGGGGAAACCGGGGAGCTGTTTTTT
TRBV3-1/TRBV3-2,TRBD2,-,TRBJ2-1,CASSQWGTSGSSGEQFF,TGTGCCAGCAGCCAGTGGGGGACTAGCGGGAGTTCGGGTGAGCAGTTCTTC
TRBV24-1,-,-,TRBJ1-2,CATSAFTSEGEGYTF,TGTGCCACCAGTGCCTTCACGTCGGAGGGAGAAGGCTACACCTTC
TRBV2,-,-,TRBJ1-1,CASSDESDTEAFF,TGTGCCAGCAGTGATGAATCAGACACTGAAGCTTTCTTT
TRBV5-1,TRBD1,-,TRBJ2-7,CASTTDRVEGEQYF,TGCGCCAGCACCACGGACAGGGTCGAGGGCGAGCAGTACTTC
TRBV9,-,-,TRBJ2-1,CASSPGLIEQFF,TGTGCCAGCAGCCCGGGACTGATTGAGCAGTTCTTC
TRBV19,TRBD2,-,TRBJ2-1,CATIRAGEYNEQFF,TGTGCCACTATAAGAGCGGGAGAGTACAATGAGCAGTTCTTC
TRBV5-1,-,-,TRBJ1-4,CASQIQGYGNEKLFF,TGCGCCAGCCAGATACAGGGCTATGGAAATGAAAAACTGTTTTTT
TRBV5-8,TRBD1,-,TRBJ2-7,CASSYGQGRVYEQYF,TGTGCCAGCAGCTACGGACAGGGGAGGGTCTACGAGCAGTACTTC
TRBV5-4,-,few,TRBJ1-2,CASSQNRESGYTF,TGTGCCAGCAGCCAGAACAGGGAGTCAGGCTACACCTTC
TRBV10-3,-,-,TRBJ2-3,CAISGLDMGTDTQYF,TGTGCCATCAGTGGACTAGACATGGGAACAGATACGCAGTATTTT
TRBV2,-,-,TRBJ1-5,CASRETGSNQPQHF,TGTGCCAGCAGAGAGACGGGAAGCAATCAGCCCCAGCATTTT
TRBV5-4,TRBD2,-,TRBJ2-1,CASSLGTSGLYNEQFF,TGTGCCAGCAGCTTGGGGACTAGCGGATTATACAATGAGCAGTTCTTC
TRBV18,TRBD2,-,TRBJ2-1,CASSPASGMYNEQFF,TGTGCCAGCTCACCCGCTAGCGGGATGTACAATGAGCAGTTCTTC
TRBV5-4,TRBD2,-,TRBJ2-1,CASTTGEGLYNEQFF,TGTGCCAGCACGACGGGAGAGGGACTATACAATGAGCAGTTCTTC
TRBV29-1,-,-,TRBJ2-3,CSVGGSTDTQYF,TGCAGCGTTGGCGGGAGCACAGATACGCAGTATTTT
TRBV5-6,TRBD1,-,TRBJ1-2,CASSSGTGRHYGYTF,TGTGCCAGCAGCTCCGGGACAGGGCGGCACTATGGCTACACCTTC
TRBV9,TRBD2,-,TRBJ2-1,CASSVAPTSRDNEQFF,TGTGCCAGCAGCGTAGCCCCGACTAGCCGGGACAATGAGCAGTTCTTC
TRBV29-1,TRBD1,-,TRBJ2-1,CSVGGTGGNEQFF,TGCAGCGTTGGGGGGACAGGGGGCAATGAGCAGTTCTTC
TRBV24-1,TRBD1,once,TRBJ1-5,CATSKNGQGQNQPQHF,TGTGCCACCAGCAAGAATGGACAGGGCCAAAATCAGCCCCAGCATTTT
TRBV5-8,-,few,TRBJ1-1,CASSFRGSTTEAFF,TGTGCCAGCAGCTTTCGGGGTTCTACCACTGAAGCTTTCTTT
TRBV5-1,-,few,TRBJ2-7,CASSLAYEQYF,TGCGCCAGCAGCTTGGCTTACGAGCAGTACTTC
TRBV5-8,TRBD1,-,TRBJ2-3,CASSLDRGTDTQYF,TGTGCCAGCAGCCTGGACAGGGGCACAGATACGCAGTATTTT
TRBV29-1,-,-,TRBJ1-2,CSVTTGPANYGYTF,TGCAGCGTGACAACAGGTCCGGCTAACTATGGCTACACCTTC
TRBV12-3/TRBV12-4,-,-,TRBJ1-6,CASSLGGGLPLHF,TGTGCCAGCAGTTTAGGGGGGGGTCTCCCCCTCCACTTT
TRBV3-1/TRBV3-2,TRBD1,-,TRBJ1-1,CASSPQGAATEAFF,TGTGCCAGCAGCCCCCAGGGGGCTGCCACTGAAGCTTTCTTT
TRBV11-2,-,-,TRBJ1-6,CASSLLDRNSPLHF,TGTGCCAGCAGCTTACTAGACAGAAATTCACCCCTCCACTTT
TRBV11-3,-,-,TRBJ2-2,CASSSTRDGELFF,TGTGCCAGCAGCAGTACGAGGGACGGGGAGCTGTTTTTT
TRBV7-2,TRBD1,-,TRBJ1-5,CASSRGQGNEPQHF,TGTGCCAGCAGCCGGGGACAGGGGAACGAGCCCCAGCATTTT
TRBV19,-,few,TRBJ1-5,CASTGVRALREPQHF,TGTGCCAGTACAGGCGTCAGGGCCCTTCGTGAGCCCCAGCATTTT
TRBV10-3,TRBD1,-,TRBJ1-2,CAMGSGRGLNYGYTF,TGTGCCATGGGTTCGGGCAGGGGGCTCAACTATGGCTACACCTTC
TRBV6-5,-,-,TRBJ1-4,CATRRQAREKLFF,TGTGCCACCCGAAGACAGGCCAGAGAAAAACTGTTTTTT
TRBV6-1,TRBD1,-,TRBJ2-2,CASSGRQGAPTGELFF,TGTGCCAGCAGTGGGCGACAGGGGGCGCCCACCGGGGAGCTGTTTTTT
TRBV10-3,-,-,TRBJ2-1,CAISAGRESYDEQFF,TGTGCCATCAGTGCTGGGCGGGAATCATACGATGAGCAGTTCTTC
TRBV19,TRBD2,-,TRBJ2-1,CASSRGLAGGWEQFF,TGTGCCAGTAGTCGCGGACTAGCGGGAGGGTGGGAGCAGTTCTTC
TRBV19,-,once,TRBJ1-4,CASKRGGTEKLFF,TGTGCCAGCAAACGAGGCGGGACTGAAAAACTGTTTTTT
TRBV3-1/TRBV3-2,-,-,TRBJ1-1,CASSQDPLTVREAFF,TGTGCCAGCAGCCAAGACCCGCTAACAGTCAGAGAAGCTTTCTTT
TRBV2,TRBD2,-,TRBJ2-1,CASSLGGGEQFF,TGTGCCAGCAGCTTGGGGGGGGGTGAGCAGTTCTTC